The clone carrying this T cell receptor beta chain was recorded once. V trimming: 2 bases; J trimming: 9 bases; junction bases outside the gene matches: 8. The CDR3 runs to 15 residues. The germline gives CDR1 GTSNPN, CDR2 SVGIG (reference sequence). This sample is drawn from a study of blood T cell repertoires in COVID-19. As for the study in general: In each case, the material was cDNA or gDNA derived from T cells, B-cell-depleted T cells, or PBMCs.

Original processing methods: Scientists estimated how many nucleated cells there were by amplifying reference gene primers. The repertoire was sequenced with immunoSEQ multiplex PCR; TCRdb's copy has only in-frame clones and lacks some. V, J and clone size are taken as reported in that table, and D and trimming were inferred from the DNA itself. Of some 50,000 clones listed, approximately 83% are singletons. The chain recombines TRBV30 with TRBJ1-6, with 9 bases that match TRBD1. Sequencing was performed on peripheral blood. This TCR was recovered from a man aged 70-80 years with acute or convalescent COVID-19. The chain's CDR3 is CAWSRLGTGSSPLHF. In DNA, the CDR3 is TGTGCCTGGAGTCGACTCGGGACAGGGTCTTCACCCCTCCACTTT.